The clone carrying this T cell receptor (beta chain) was seen ten or more times. The antigen remains unidentified. The library was made from cDNA and included unique molecular identifiers. Input populations of roughly 0.9 to 10 million T cells gave rise to approximately 500,000 cDNA molecules. TCRdb re-analysed the PCR reads in MiXCR, keeping a single row per CDR3 protein. The data contain about 260,000 distinct CDR3 sequences, about 38% of them seen just once; the ten biggest clones take up roughly 4.8%. The source of the sample is a study of post-analysis software for immune sequencing data. Across the study: Disease courses included relapsing-remitting, secondary progressive and progressive-relapsing multiple sclerosis. Study-wide points: Under the F measure, samples that were prepared in one batch clustered strongly together. There was significantly lower normalized Chao1 diversity in multiple sclerosis patients than in controls. In patients, TRBV5-6, TRBV5-1 and TRBV20-1 belonged to four or five TRBV segments found more frequently than in controls.

V shed 0 bases and J 6 bases; nucleotides not matched to a gene: 7. Germline V gene sequence: CDR1 DFQATT, CDR2 SNEGSKA (reference sequence). This CDR3 comprises 15 residues. The J gene is TRBJ2-3, the V gene TRBV20-1; the match to TRBD2 covers 9 bases. The sequencing input was blood. This clonotype originated in a girl between 10 and 17 years old with multiple sclerosis. The CDR3 here is CSARDPGLAADTQYF. The CDR3, as DNA: TGCAGTGCTAGAGACCCGGGACTAGCTGCGGATACGCAGTATTTT.